This T cell receptor beta chain comes out of a study of blood T cell repertoires in COVID-19. Across the whole study: Collection of acute and convalescent COVID-19 samples took place in the United States, Italy and Spain. From T cells, B-cell-depleted T cells, or PBMCs came the material, which was cDNA or gDNA.

Authors' analysis steps: Reference gene primer amplification gave nucleated cell count estimates. TCRdb's table, derived via immunoSEQ multiplex PCR, lists solely in-frame clones and lacks some. V, J and clone size derive from that table, while D and trimming were established from the DNA sequence. The sample yields about 280,000 clones, around 80% seen once. People in the exposed group encountered a COVID-19 case within 2 weeks before entering the study. Germline CDR1 is SEHNR and CDR2 is FQNEAQ (reference sequence). V lost 7 bases and J lost 7, with 13 bases in between. The CDR3 has 13 residues. Sequencing used PBMCs or T cells enriched from blood (not recorded which). This TCR came from a middle-aged man who had been exposed to COVID-19. V gene TRBV7-9 combines with J gene TRBJ2-2; D unclear. CDR3 coding DNA: TGTGCCAGCATCCAAGCCCAGTACGGGGAGCTGTTTTTT. Protein: CASIQAQYGELFF.